Listed below are T cell receptor beta chains from one sample, sequenced in a study of cytomegalovirus exposure and HLA in healthy donors. Libraries were prepared by immunoSEQ multiplex PCR; TCRdb keeps only in-frame clonotypes and omits some of them. The table shows roughly 250,000 clones, with almost 85% occurring only once. Sequences were obtained from PBMCs. These receptors came from a middle-aged woman in good health and CMV-seropositive. Each CDR3 is given with its conserved first and last residue. D genes are given only for firm matches. The listing skips clone size in some rows; elsewhere it reads once, few, many or a size class.

CDR3aa: CASSWSPGAGEQYF
CDR3nt: TGTGCCAGCAGCTGGAGCCCGGGAGCAGGGGAGCAGTACTTC
d_gene: .
j_gene: TRBJ2-7
v_gene: TRBV11-3
abundance: .

CDR3aa: CAWSFLADTGELFF
CDR3nt: TGTGCCTGGAGTTTTCTAGCGGACACCGGGGAGCTGTTTTTT
d_gene: TRBD2
j_gene: TRBJ2-2
v_gene: TRBV30
abundance: .

CDR3aa: CASSSMTGYNEQFF
CDR3nt: TGCGCCAGCAGTTCTATGACGGGATACAATGAGCAGTTCTTC
d_gene: .
j_gene: TRBJ2-1
v_gene: TRBV5-1
abundance: .

CDR3aa: CSVWRQGLGYTF
CDR3nt: TGCAGCGTTTGGCGACAGGGTTTGGGCTACACCTTC
d_gene: TRBD1
j_gene: TRBJ1-2
v_gene: TRBV29-1
abundance: .

CDR3aa: CASSQDSGTSGGEWQFF
CDR3nt: TGCGCCAGCAGCCAAGATTCCGGGACTAGCGGGGGGGAGTGGCAGTTCTTC
d_gene: TRBD2
j_gene: TRBJ2-1
v_gene: TRBV4-1
abundance: .

CDR3aa: CASSFTRANTEAFF
CDR3nt: TGTGCCAGCAGCTTTACGCGGGCGAACACTGAAGCTTTCTTT
d_gene: .
j_gene: TRBJ1-1
v_gene: TRBV7-2
abundance: .

CDR3aa: CASSQGGWTEAFF
CDR3nt: TGTGCCAGCAGTCAGGGAGGATGGACTGAAGCTTTCTTT
d_gene: .
j_gene: TRBJ1-1
v_gene: TRBV9
abundance: .

CDR3aa: CASSWDRGRETEAFF
CDR3nt: TGTGCCAGCAGTTGGGACAGGGGAAGGGAAACTGAAGCTTTCTTT
d_gene: TRBD1
j_gene: TRBJ1-1
v_gene: TRBV27
abundance: few

CDR3aa: CASSQPGLLELNEKLFF
CDR3nt: TGTGCCAGTAGCCAACCGGGACTCCTGGAACTAAATGAAAAACTGTTTTTT
d_gene: .
j_gene: TRBJ1-4
v_gene: TRBV19
abundance: .

CDR3aa: CASSYSGGEAFF
CDR3nt: TGTGCCAGCAGTTACTCGGGGGGGGAAGCTTTCTTT
d_gene: .
j_gene: TRBJ1-1
v_gene: TRBV6-6
abundance: once

CDR3aa: CAIKRGGVGTEAFF
CDR3nt: TGTGCCATTAAAAGGGGGGGGGTGGGGACTGAAGCTTTCTTT
d_gene: .
j_gene: TRBJ1-1
v_gene: TRBV2
abundance: .

CDR3aa: CASSLRGREERETQYF
CDR3nt: TGCGCCAGCAGCCTGAGGGGGAGGGAGGAGAGGGAGACCCAGTACTTC
d_gene: .
j_gene: TRBJ2-5
v_gene: TRBV5-1
abundance: .

CDR3aa: CAWSPPSGRAPSPYF
CDR3nt: TGTGCCTGGAGTCCCCCAAGCGGGAGGGCCCCGAGTCCGTACTTC
d_gene: TRBD2
j_gene: TRBJ2-7
v_gene: TRBV30
abundance: .

CDR3aa: CASSFSGTVNTEAFF
CDR3nt: TGTGCCAGCAGCTTTTCCGGGACAGTGAACACTGAAGCTTTCTTT
d_gene: TRBD1
j_gene: TRBJ1-1
v_gene: TRBV7-2
abundance: .

CDR3aa: CASSPPRDSSYEQYF
CDR3nt: TGTGCCAGCAGTCCCCCCCGGGACAGCTCCTACGAGCAGTACTTC
d_gene: TRBD1
j_gene: TRBJ2-7
v_gene: TRBV28
abundance: .

CDR3aa: CASSLDGTGKGTEAFF
CDR3nt: TGTGCCAGCAGTTTGGACGGGACAGGGAAAGGAACTGAAGCTTTCTTT
d_gene: TRBD1
j_gene: TRBJ1-1
v_gene: TRBV28
abundance: .